Each of the 2 T cell receptor beta chains below was sequenced from the same sample in a study of blood T cell repertoires in COVID-19. Measured with immunoSEQ multiplex PCR; TCRdb has only the in-frame clones, and not every one. The top ten hold 2.6% of the sample, which has 200,000 to 300,000 clones, more than 90% seen once. The sample taken for sequencing was peripheral blood. The receptors were gathered from a person under 35 with COVID-19, enrolled during active disease.

V and J are TRBV3-1 (or the pseudogene TRBV3-2) and TRBJ2-3; TRBD2 is a possible D gene (6 bases). Germline loops: CDR1 LGHDT, CDR2 YNNKEL (reference sequence). Trimming left V 4 bases short and J 5 bases short, with 13 bases between. This CDR3 comprises 14 residues. The CDR3 DNA follows: TGTGCCAGCAGCCCGACTAGAGTGTTAGATACGCAGTATTTT. It yields the protein CASSPTRVLDTQYF.

The chain combines TRBV14 with TRBJ1-2, with unresolved D. The CDR3 consists of 13 residues. Per the germline V gene, CDR1 is SGHDN and CDR2 is FVKESK. Trimming cost V 5 bases and J 5 bases, with 12 bases left between them. In DNA, the CDR3 is TGTGCCAGCAGCTTAGGCGAGACATATGGCTACACCTTC. This codes for CASSLGETYGYTF.